The sequence of this TCR beta chain was determined in a study of regulatory T cells in long-lasting Graves disease. Researchers made TCR beta libraries by using iRepertoire HTBI primers and running Arm-PCR on CDR3 regions. A single record per CDR3 protein comes from TCRdb applying MiXCR to the multiplex PCR reads. Of 390,000 or so distinct CDR3 sequences in the sample, about 23% are singletons; the top ten hold around a quarter. The time point is: persistent/refractory GD, antithyroid drugs over 5 years with positive TRAb. PBMC-derived RNA was used for the TCR library. The CDR3 consists of 14 residues. Germline-derived CDR1 and CDR2 are SEHNR and FQNEAQ (reference sequence). V was trimmed by 7 bases and J by 0 bases, leaving 9 bases between them.

The sequence was collected from a middle-aged woman with Graves disease. The chain has TRBV7-9 and TRBJ2-2; D not certain. The sequences come from peripheral blood mononuclear cells (PBMCs), collected when the disease was refractory, from a patient treated with antithyroid drugs. The CDR3 sequence is CASTPPANTGELFF. DNA of the CDR3: TGTGCCAGCACCCCTCCCGCGAACACCGGGGAGCTGTTTTTT.